Here is one T cell receptor (beta chain) with its context. What antigen it recognizes has not been identified. Qualities for individual bases were not recorded, and no much larger clone is one base off. Synthetic TCR analog templates were spiked into each PCR so that absolute template abundance could be estimated from read counts. The immunoSEQ assay was used to amplify TCRbeta CDR3 regions from genomic DNA with bias-controlled V and J gene primers. Sequencing of rearranged TCRbeta segments was done at approximately 20X coverage. Per the source publication's procedure: Clustering was used to correct sequencing errors, and CDR3s were annotated against IMGT to assign V, D and J genes. Downstream analyses used only productive TCRbeta rearrangements, leaving out any out-of-frame or stop-codon sequences. To compute clonality, Shannon entropy was normalized by the log of the number of unique productive sequences and then subtracted from one. Fisher's exact test with Benjamini-Hochberg correction, using a cutoff of adjusted p below 0.01, was how clones that differed between time points or between blood and tumor were identified. The table was pulled from immuneACCESS by TCRdb, which kept in-frame rearrangements only. Such tables lose some clones; where checked, under half of the loss comes from unresolved V genes, and the rest has no known cause. Clone size and the V and J calls come from that table; the DNA yielded D and trimming. For this sample the table gives tens of thousands of clones, of which about 90% were detected only once. Less than 9.5% of the sample is in the top ten clones.

Read against the paper, the sample's time point label means: peripheral blood 6 weeks after treatment start. The cohort comprised around 31 patients with locally advanced or metastatic urothelial carcinoma treated at Memorial Sloan Kettering on a trial protocol. Peripheral blood mononuclear cells were collected from each patient pretreatment and during treatment, giving between 1 and 8 total time points per patient. The Qiagen DNeasy Blood extraction kit was used to purify genomic DNA from total PBMCs and from tumor samples. PBMCs were collected pretreatment and during treatment and were isolated and stored as previously described. This specimen comes from a study of PD-L1 blockade in urothelial cancer (dated by TCRdb to the late 2010s). Regarding the research as a whole: Therapy was started at some point between 2014 and 2016 for all patients, and atezolizumab 1,200 mg was administered intravenously every 3 weeks. About 90% of the roughly 29 patients were identified as males with urothelial cancer of bladder origin, and a prior smoking history was reported by 18 of 29 patients. An ECOG performance status of 0 or 1 was recorded for the patients, and 0 to 3 prior chemotherapy regimens had been received by the patients. Blood samples were analyzed 3 weeks after the start of treatment (second dose) and 6 weeks after the start of treatment. Blood samples gave a median of 141,255 T cells and approximately 80,000 unique TCRs, with a median clonality of approximately 0.078. Somatic, immune and clinical correlates of response to PD-L1 blockade with atezolizumab in urothelial cancer were the focus of an exploratory multi-omic analysis. Pretreatment tumor samples, along with matched peripheral blood collected serially before and after atezolizumab treatment, underwent TCR sequencing. Durable clinical benefit meant progression-free survival longer than 6 months, and TCR features were also tested against progression-free and overall survival. Whole exome sequencing and RNA sequencing of pretreatment tumors were performed alongside TCR sequencing in the same patients. Several patients reached durable clinical benefit, while some 20 patients did not. Some 29 patients had pretreatment blood TCR-seq, some 24 had at least one posttreatment blood collection, and some 24 had tumor TCR-seq. What the research found in general, with its limitations: Small sample size (n ≈ 27) and many exploratory analyses mean the results are intended to be hypothesis-generating. At 3 weeks after the start of treatment, tumor-associated TCR clones in peripheral blood had expanded more in patients with durable benefit (n of about 20, p = 0.022). Improved progression-free and overall survival was found to be associated with pretreatment peripheral blood TCR clonality below the median.

Material: PBMCs, obtained around atezolizumab (anti-PD-L1) treatment. This TCR was recovered from a man aged 65-85 years with urothelial cancer.

The CDR3 region has the sequence CASSLSGGGYEQYF. The DNA is TGTGCCAGCAGCTTGTCTGGGGGGGGCTACGAGCAGTACTTC. Rearrangement joined TRBV5-4 to TRBJ2-7; 7 central bases correspond to TRBD2. Trimming leaves V shorter by 1 base and J shorter by 3 bases, with the junction holding 4 bases beyond the gene matches. Its CDR3 holds 14 amino acids, cysteine through phenylalanine. Only the CDR3 DNA stays, 42 bases, in frame from base 1. CDR1 and CDR2 are drawn from the germline V gene (reference sequence): SGHNT, YYREEE.